This is a list of T cell receptor beta chains from one sample in a study of identical twins' blood T cells. Using its own MiXCR run on the 5' RACE reads, TCRdb lists one record per CDR3 protein. This sample has around 380,000 distinct CDR3 sequences, with over 25% found just once. The sample was PBMCs. The receptors derive from a woman aged 18-49 years in good health. Both conserved end residues are part of each CDR3. A D gene is named only where the DNA matches it firmly. Size tells how often a clone was seen (once, few, many) or the class of an expanded clone, and some rows leave it out.

D	size	V	J	CDR3	DNA
NA	many	TRBV29-1	TRBJ1-2	CSVEKGGYTF	TGCAGCGTTGAGAAGGGCGGCTACACCTTC
NA	few	TRBV20-1	TRBJ1-3	CSARDLERGNTIYF	TGCAGTGCTAGAGATCTGGAGCGCGGAAACACCATATATTTT
TRBD2	few	TRBV5-1	TRBJ2-2	CASSRSVAGEGGELFF	TGCGCCAGCAGCCGAAGCGTAGCGGGGGAAGGCGGGGAGCTGTTTTTT
NA	few	TRBV7-2	TRBJ1-1	CASSLGILNTEAFF	TGTGCCAGCAGCTTGGGAATCCTGAACACTGAAGCTTTCTTT
NA	many	TRBV7-7	TRBJ2-2	CASSSNSQGTGELFF	TGTGCCAGCAGCTCCAACTCACAGGGAACCGGGGAGCTGTTTTTT
TRBD1	many	TRBV20-1	TRBJ1-1	CSARDERTGGTEAFF	TGCAGTGCTAGAGACGAGAGGACAGGGGGCACTGAAGCTTTCTTT
TRBD2	few	TRBV20-1	TRBJ2-1	CSASSVVTSGTEQFF	TGCAGTGCTAGTTCTGTTGTGACTAGCGGGACTGAGCAGTTCTTC
TRBD2	NA	TRBV2	TRBJ2-1	CASRNLAGAENEQFF	TGTGCCAGCAGGAATCTAGCGGGAGCCGAAAATGAGCAGTTCTTC
NA	few	TRBV29-1	TRBJ2-1	CSVESGWDLNNEQFF	TGCAGCGTTGAAAGTGGGTGGGACTTGAACAATGAGCAGTTCTTC
NA	few	TRBV11-2	TRBJ2-4	CASSLNLGFEYF	TGTGCCAGCAGCTTAAATTTGGGTTTTGAGTACTTC
NA	NA	TRBV6-2/TRBV6-3	TRBJ2-2	CASSPQSSGELFF	TGTGCCAGCAGTCCGCAAAGTTCCGGGGAGCTGTTTTTT
TRBD1	many	TRBV12-3/TRBV12-4	TRBJ1-5	CASGTASNQPQHF	TGTGCCAGCGGGACAGCTAGCAATCAGCCCCAGCATTTT
NA	few	TRBV10-3	TRBJ1-5	CAISETNQPQHF	TGTGCCATCAGTGAGACCAATCAGCCCCAGCATTTT
TRBD2	once	TRBV28	TRBJ2-2	CASRLASGSMAGELFF	TGTGCCAGCAGACTCGCTAGCGGGAGCATGGCCGGGGAGCTGTTTTTT
NA	few	TRBV24-1	TRBJ1-6	CATSDRGRNSPLHF	TGTGCCACCAGTGATAGGGGACGGAATTCACCCCTCCACTTT
TRBD1	few	TRBV4-3	TRBJ1-1	CASSQETGGVTEAFF	TGCGCCAGCAGCCAAGAGACAGGGGGTGTCACTGAAGCTTTCTTT
NA	few	TRBV29-1	TRBJ1-4	CSVASDTIREKLFF	TGCAGCGTTGCGAGCGACACAATCCGTGAAAAACTGTTTTTT
NA	NA	TRBV7-9	TRBJ2-7	CASSFILAPYEQYF	TGTGCCAGCAGCTTCATCTTAGCCCCCTACGAGCAGTACTTC
NA	NA	TRBV5-1	TRBJ2-1	CASSFIANSEQFF	TGCGCCAGCAGCTTTATCGCCAACAGTGAGCAGTTCTTC
NA	few	TRBV27	TRBJ1-3	CASSLSTFGNTIYF	TGTGCCAGCAGTTTATCGACGTTCGGAAACACCATATATTTT